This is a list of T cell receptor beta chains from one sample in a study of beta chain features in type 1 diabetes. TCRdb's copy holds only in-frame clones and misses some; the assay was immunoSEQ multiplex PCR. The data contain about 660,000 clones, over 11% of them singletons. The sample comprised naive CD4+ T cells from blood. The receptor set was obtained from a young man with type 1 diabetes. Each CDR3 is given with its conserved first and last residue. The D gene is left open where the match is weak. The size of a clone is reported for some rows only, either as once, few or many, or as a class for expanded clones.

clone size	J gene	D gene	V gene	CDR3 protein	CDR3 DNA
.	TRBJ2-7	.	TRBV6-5	CASFPYSDSYHEQYF	TGTGCCAGCTTCCCTTATTCGGATAGCTATCACGAGCAGTACTTC
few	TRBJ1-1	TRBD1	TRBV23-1	CASRGGTGPVMLNTEAFF	TGCGCCAGCAGAGGGGGGACAGGGCCGGTGATGTTGAACACTGAAGCTTTCTTT
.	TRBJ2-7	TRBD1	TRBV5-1	CASRPDDRGTEQYF	TGCGCCAGCAGACCAGACGACAGGGGTACCGAGCAGTACTTC
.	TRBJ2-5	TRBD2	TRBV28	CASSPRGDQYF	TGTGCCAGCAGTCCCCGGGGGGACCAGTACTTC
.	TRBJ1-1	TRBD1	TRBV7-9	CASSPPRGLGTEAFF	TGTGCCAGCAGTCCTCCGAGGGGGCTAGGGACTGAAGCTTTCTTT
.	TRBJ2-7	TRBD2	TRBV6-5	CASQLAGTSYEQYF	TGTGCCAGCCAACTAGCGGGTACGTCCTACGAGCAGTACTTC
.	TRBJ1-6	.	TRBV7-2	CASSTSDGRGPLHF	TGTGCCAGCAGCACTTCGGACGGGAGGGGACCCCTCCACTTT
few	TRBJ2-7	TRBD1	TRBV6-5	CASSRGTGLYEQYF	TGTGCCAGCAGTCGAGGGACAGGGCTCTACGAGCAGTACTTC
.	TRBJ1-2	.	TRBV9	CASSGTGEGGYTF	TGTGCCAGCAGCGGTACCGGCGAGGGGGGCTACACCTTC
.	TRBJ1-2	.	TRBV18	CASSPTDGFDGYTF	TGTGCCAGCTCACCGACGGACGGATTTGATGGCTACACCTTC
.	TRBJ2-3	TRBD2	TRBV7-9	CASSLSLAGTQYF	TGTGCCAGCAGCTTATCTCTAGCGGGTACGCAGTATTTT
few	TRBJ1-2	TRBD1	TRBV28	CASSSGTGADGYTF	TGTGCCAGCAGCTCCGGGACAGGGGCTGATGGCTACACCTTC
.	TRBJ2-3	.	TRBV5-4	CASSFGQPRNTQYF	TGTGCCAGCAGCTTCGGGCAGCCCCGGAATACGCAGTATTTT
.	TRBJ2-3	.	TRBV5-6	CASSLAHLAPTSDTQYF	TGTGCCAGCAGCTTGGCCCACCTAGCGCCAACCTCAGATACGCAGTATTTT
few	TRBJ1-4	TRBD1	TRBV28	CASSPGQGEKLFF	TGTGCCAGCAGCCCCGGACAGGGCGAAAAACTGTTTTTT
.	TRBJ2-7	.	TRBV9	CASSVGGYSYEQYF	TGTGCCAGCAGCGTAGGCGGGTACTCCTACGAGCAGTACTTC
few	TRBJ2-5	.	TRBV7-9	CASSLVGQGPETQYF	TGTGCCAGCAGCTTAGTCGGTCAGGGTCCGGAGACCCAGTACTTC
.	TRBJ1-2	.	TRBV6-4	CASSDPGRSYGYTF	TGTGCCAGCAGTGACCCGGGACGGAGCTATGGCTACACCTTC
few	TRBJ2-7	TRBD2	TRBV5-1	CASRGTSGYEQYF	TGCGCCAGCAGAGGGACTAGCGGGTACGAGCAGTACTTC
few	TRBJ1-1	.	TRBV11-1	CASSFSQLNTEAFF	TGTGCCAGCAGCTTCTCACAGCTGAACACTGAAGCTTTCTTT
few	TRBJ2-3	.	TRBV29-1	CSIAFQGIPTDTQYF	TGCAGCATCGCCTTCCAGGGGATCCCCACAGATACGCAGTATTTT
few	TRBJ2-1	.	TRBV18	CASSPGSSLYNEQFF	TGTGCCAGCTCACCGGGCTCTAGTCTTTACAATGAGCAGTTCTTC
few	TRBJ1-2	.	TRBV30	CAWSRNRQNYGYTF	TGTGCCTGGAGTAGGAACAGACAAAACTATGGCTACACCTTC
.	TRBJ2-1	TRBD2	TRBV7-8	CASSLGTSGLYNEQFF	TGTGCCAGCAGCTTAGGAACTAGCGGGCTATACAATGAGCAGTTCTTC
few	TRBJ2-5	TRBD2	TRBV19	CASSTWDREEQETQYF	TGTGCCAGTAGTACCTGGGACCGGGAGGAGCAAGAGACCCAGTACTTC
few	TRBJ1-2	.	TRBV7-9	CASSNGPHYGYTF	TGTGCCAGCAGCAACGGGCCGCACTATGGCTACACCTTC
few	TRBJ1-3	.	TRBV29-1	CSVEPEGNTIYF	TGCAGCGTTGAGCCAGAGGGAAACACCATATATTTT
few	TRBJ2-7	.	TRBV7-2	CASSSGLFEQYF	TGTGCCAGCAGCTCAGGGTTGTTCGAGCAGTACTTC
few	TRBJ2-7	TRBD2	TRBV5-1	CASSSGQGLAGGLYEQYF	TGCGCCAGCAGCTCCGGACAGGGACTAGCGGGAGGACTCTACGAGCAGTACTTC
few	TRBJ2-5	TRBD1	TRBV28	CASSYRGWQETQYF	TGTGCCAGCAGCTACAGGGGTTGGCAAGAGACCCAGTACTTC
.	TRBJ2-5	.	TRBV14	CASSQETARRTQYF	TGTGCCAGCAGCCAAGAAACCGCCCGAAGGACCCAGTACTTC
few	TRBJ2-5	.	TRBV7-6	CASSQGPSGETQYF	TGTGCCAGCAGCCAGGGACCCTCTGGAGAGACCCAGTACTTC
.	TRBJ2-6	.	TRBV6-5	CASSYRQAPGVNVLTF	TGTGCCAGCAGTTACCGACAGGCCCCGGGGGTCAACGTCCTGACTTTC
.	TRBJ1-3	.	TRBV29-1	CSVEDRWGAGNTIYF	TGCAGCGTTGAAGATCGATGGGGCGCCGGAAACACCATATATTTT
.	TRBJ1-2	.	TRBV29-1	CSVEDRRGTGTF	TGCAGCGTTGAAGACCGACGGGGGACGGGGACCTTC
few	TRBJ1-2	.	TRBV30	CAWRPWSYGYTF	TGTGCCTGGAGGCCCTGGTCCTATGGCTACACCTTC
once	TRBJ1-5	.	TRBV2	CASSSDTNQPQHF	TGTGCCAGCAGCTCGGACACTAATCAGCCCCAGCATTTT
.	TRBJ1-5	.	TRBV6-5	CASSRTRGGNQPQHF	TGTGCCAGCAGCAGGACAAGGGGTGGAAATCAGCCCCAGCATTTT
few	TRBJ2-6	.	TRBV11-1	CASSLASGAGANVLTF	TGTGCCAGCAGCTTAGCTTCTGGGGCTGGGGCCAACGTCCTGACTTTC
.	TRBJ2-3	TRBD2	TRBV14	CASSQGTSVTDTQYF	TGTGCCAGCAGCCAAGGGACTAGCGTGACAGATACGCAGTATTTT
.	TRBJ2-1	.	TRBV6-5	CASSGPGVYEQFF	TGTGCCAGCAGTGGGCCCGGGGTCTATGAGCAGTTCTTC
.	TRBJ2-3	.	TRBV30	CAWSVSPGAGDTQYF	TGTGCCTGGAGTGTATCTCCAGGGGCGGGAGATACGCAGTATTTT
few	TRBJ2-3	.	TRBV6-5	CASSYKGGTDTQYF	TGTGCCAGCAGTTACAAAGGGGGGACAGATACGCAGTATTTT
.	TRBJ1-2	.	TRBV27	CASSYGAPGAGYTF	TGTGCCAGCAGTTACGGGGCGCCCGGGGCTGGCTACACCTTC
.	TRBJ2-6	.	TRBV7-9	CASSPASGHSGANVLTF	TGTGCCAGCAGCCCCGCCAGCGGTCACTCTGGGGCCAACGTCCTGACTTTC
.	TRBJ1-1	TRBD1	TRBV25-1	CASSGLNRGTEAFF	TGTGCCAGCAGTGGACTTAACAGGGGCACTGAAGCTTTCTTT
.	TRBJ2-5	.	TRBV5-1	CASSVMTAATETQYF	TGCGCCAGCAGCGTAATGACAGCAGCCACGGAGACCCAGTACTTC
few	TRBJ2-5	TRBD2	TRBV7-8	CASSKREGSLETQYF	TGTGCCAGCAGTAAGCGGGAAGGGTCCCTAGAGACCCAGTACTTC
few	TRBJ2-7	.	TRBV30	CAWSLRRGSDEQYF	TGTGCCTGGAGCCTCCGCAGGGGAAGCGACGAGCAGTACTTC
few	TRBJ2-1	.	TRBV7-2	CASSLSRNEQFF	TGTGCCAGCAGCTTAAGCAGGAATGAGCAGTTCTTC
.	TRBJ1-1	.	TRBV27	CASSLSKVMNTEAFF	TGTGCCAGCAGTTTATCAAAGGTTATGAACACTGAAGCTTTCTTT
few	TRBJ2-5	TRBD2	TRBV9	CASSLSGSTGETQYF	TGTGCCAGCAGCCTCAGCGGGAGTACGGGAGAGACCCAGTACTTC
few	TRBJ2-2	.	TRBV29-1	CSAQRGVGTGELFF	TGCAGCGCCCAGAGAGGGGTGGGAACCGGGGAGCTGTTTTTT